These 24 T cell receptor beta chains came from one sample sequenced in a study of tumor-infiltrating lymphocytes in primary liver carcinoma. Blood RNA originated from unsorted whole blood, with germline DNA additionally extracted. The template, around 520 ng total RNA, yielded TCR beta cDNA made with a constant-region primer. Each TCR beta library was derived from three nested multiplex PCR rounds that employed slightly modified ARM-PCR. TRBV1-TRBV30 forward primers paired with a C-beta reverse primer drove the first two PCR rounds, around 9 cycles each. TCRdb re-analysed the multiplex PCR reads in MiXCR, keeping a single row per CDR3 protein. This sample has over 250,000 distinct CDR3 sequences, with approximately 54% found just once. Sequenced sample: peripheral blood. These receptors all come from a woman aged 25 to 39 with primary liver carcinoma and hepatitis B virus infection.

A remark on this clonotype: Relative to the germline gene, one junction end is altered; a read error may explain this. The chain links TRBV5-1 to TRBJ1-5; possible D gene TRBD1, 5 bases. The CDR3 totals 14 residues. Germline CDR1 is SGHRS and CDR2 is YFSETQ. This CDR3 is CASSLADSSQSQHF. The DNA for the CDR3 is TGCGCCAGCAGCTTGGCCGACAGTAGTCAGTCCCAGCATTTT.

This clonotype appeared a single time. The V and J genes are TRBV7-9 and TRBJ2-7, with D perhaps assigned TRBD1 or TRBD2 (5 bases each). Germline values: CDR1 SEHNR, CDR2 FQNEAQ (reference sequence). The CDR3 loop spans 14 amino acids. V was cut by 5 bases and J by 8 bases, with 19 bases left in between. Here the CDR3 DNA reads TGTGCCAGCAGCGGCCGGGGCGGAGCCGCGAAGCAGTACTTC. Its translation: CASSGRGGAAKQYF. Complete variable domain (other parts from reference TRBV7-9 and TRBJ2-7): DTGVSQNPRHKITKRGQNVTFRCDPISEHNRLYWYRQTLGQGPEFLTYFQNEAQLEKSRLLSDRFSAERPKGSFSTLEIQRTEQGDSAMYLCASSGRGGAAKQYFGPGTRLTVT.

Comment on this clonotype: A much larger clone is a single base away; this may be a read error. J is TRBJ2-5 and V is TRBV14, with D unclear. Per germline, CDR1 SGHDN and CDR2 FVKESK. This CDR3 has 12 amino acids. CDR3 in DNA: TGTACCAGCAGCCACTTCAAAGAGACCCAGTACTTC. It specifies CTSSHFKETQYF.

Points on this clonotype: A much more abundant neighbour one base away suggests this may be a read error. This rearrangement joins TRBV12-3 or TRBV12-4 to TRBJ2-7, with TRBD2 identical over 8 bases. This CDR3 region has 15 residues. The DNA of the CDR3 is TGTGCCAGCAGCCCGGCGCGGGAGGTCTCCCACGAGCAGTACTTC. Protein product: CASSPAREVSHEQYF.

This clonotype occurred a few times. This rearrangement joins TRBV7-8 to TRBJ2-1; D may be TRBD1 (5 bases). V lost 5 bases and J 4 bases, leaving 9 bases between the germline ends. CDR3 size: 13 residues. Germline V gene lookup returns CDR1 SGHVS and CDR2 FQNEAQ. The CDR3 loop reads CASSLTDYNEQFF. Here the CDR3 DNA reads TGTGCCAGCAGCCTGACAGATTACAATGAGCAGTTCTTC.

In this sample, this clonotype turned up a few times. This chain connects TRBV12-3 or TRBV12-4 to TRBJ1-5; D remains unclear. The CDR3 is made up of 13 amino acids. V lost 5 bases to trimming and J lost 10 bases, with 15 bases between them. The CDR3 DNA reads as TGTGCCAGCAGTCCTGGACCGGATCGACCCCAGCATTTT. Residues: CASSPGPDRPQHF.

This CDR3 is CASRRQGAPEAFF. The CDR3 nucleotides are TGTGCCAGCAGAAGACAGGGGGCCCCTGAAGCTTTCTTT. The chain joins TRBV12-3 or TRBV12-4 to TRBJ1-1, with TRBD1 matching over 10 bases. CDR3 length: 13 amino acids. J was trimmed by 6 bases and V by 6 bases; bases with no gene match: 4.

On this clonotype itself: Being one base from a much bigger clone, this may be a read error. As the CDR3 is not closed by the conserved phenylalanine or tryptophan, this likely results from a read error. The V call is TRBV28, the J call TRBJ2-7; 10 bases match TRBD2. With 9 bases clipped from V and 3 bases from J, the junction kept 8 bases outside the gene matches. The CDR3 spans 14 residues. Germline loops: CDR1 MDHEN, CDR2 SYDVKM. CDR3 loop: CASTASGRDYEQYY. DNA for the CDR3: TGTGCCAGTACCGCGAGCGGGAGGGACTACGAGCAGTACTAC.

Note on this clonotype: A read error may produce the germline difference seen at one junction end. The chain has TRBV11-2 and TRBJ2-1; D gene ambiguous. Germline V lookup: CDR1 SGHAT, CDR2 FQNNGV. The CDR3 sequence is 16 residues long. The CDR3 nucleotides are TGTGCCAGTAGCTTAGATATGGGCGGTGGTGGCAATGAGGAGTTCTTC. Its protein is CASSLDMGGGGNEEFF.

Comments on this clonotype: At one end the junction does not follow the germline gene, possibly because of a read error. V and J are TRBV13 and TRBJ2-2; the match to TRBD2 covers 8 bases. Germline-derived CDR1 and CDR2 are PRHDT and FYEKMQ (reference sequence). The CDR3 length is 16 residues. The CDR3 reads CVSSRAGGVATGELFF. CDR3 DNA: TGTGTCAGCAGCCGAGCCGGGGGGGTCGCCACCGGGGAGCTGTTTTTT.

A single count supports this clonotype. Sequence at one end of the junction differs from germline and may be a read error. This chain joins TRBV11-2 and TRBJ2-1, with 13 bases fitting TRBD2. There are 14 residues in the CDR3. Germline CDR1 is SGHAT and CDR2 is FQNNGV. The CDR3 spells CASSWTSGSGEQFF. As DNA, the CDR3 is TGTGCCAGTAGCTGGACTAGCGGGAGTGGTGAGCAGTTCTTC.

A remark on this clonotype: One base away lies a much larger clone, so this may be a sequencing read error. The DNA for the CDR3 is TGCAGCGTCCTACACTCGAACATCGGGGAGCTGTTTTTT. Amino acids: CSVLHSNIGELFF. The chain couples TRBV29-1 to TRBJ2-2; D remains unclear. CDR1 is SQVTM and CDR2 is ANQGSEA in the germline V gene. The CDR3 totals 13 residues.

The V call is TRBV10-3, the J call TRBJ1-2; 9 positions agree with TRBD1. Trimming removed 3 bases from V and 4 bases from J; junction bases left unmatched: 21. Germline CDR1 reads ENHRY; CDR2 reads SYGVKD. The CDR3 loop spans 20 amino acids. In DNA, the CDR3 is TGTGCCATCAGTGATAACCGACGAACCGGGACAGGGTGGAACAGCTATGGCTACACCTTC. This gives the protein CAISDNRRTGTGWNSYGYTF.

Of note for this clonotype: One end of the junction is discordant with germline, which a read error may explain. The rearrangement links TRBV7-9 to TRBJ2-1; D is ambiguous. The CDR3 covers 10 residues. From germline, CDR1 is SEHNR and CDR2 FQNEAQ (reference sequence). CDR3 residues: CASGYSEQFF. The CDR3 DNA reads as TGTGCCAGCGGCTACAGTGAGCAGTTCTTC.

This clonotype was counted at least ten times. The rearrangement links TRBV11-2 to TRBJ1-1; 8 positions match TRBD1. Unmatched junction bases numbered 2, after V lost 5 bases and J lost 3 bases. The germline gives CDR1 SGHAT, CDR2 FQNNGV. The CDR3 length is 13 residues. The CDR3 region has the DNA TGTGCCAGCAGCGGACAGGGATACACTGAAGCTTTCTTT. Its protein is CASSGQGYTEAFF.

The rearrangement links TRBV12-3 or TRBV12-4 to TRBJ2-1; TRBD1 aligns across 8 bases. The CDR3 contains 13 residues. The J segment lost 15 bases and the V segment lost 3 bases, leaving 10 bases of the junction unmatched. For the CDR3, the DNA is TGTGCCAGCAGTTTGGCAGGGGGCATTGGGCGGTTCTTC. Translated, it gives CASSLAGGIGRFF.

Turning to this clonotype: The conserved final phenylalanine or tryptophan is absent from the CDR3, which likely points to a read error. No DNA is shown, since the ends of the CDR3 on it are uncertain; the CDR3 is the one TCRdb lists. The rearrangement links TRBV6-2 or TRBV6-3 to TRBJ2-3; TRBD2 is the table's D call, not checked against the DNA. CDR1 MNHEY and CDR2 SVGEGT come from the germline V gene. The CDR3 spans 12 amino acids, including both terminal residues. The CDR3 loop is CASSQAGDTRYL.

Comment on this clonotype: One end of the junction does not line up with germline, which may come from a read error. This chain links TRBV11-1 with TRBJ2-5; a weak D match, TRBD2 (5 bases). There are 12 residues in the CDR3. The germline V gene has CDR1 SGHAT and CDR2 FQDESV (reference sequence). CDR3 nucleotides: TGTGCCAACAGCTTGCTGGGGAGGACCCAGTACTTC. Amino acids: CANSLLGRTQYF.

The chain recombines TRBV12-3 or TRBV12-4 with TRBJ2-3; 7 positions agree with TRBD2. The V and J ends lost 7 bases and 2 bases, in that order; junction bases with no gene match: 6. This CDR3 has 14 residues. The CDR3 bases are TGTGCCAGCATTCCCCGGGGGGTCACAGATACGCAGTATTTT. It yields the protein CASIPRGVTDTQYF.

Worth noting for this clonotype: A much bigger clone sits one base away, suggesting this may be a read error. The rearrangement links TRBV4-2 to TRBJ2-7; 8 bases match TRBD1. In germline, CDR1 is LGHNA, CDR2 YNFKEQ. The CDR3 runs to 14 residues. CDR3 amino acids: CASIQGQGTYEQYF. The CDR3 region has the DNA TGTGCCAGCATCCAAGGACAGGGCACCTACGAGCAGTACTTC.

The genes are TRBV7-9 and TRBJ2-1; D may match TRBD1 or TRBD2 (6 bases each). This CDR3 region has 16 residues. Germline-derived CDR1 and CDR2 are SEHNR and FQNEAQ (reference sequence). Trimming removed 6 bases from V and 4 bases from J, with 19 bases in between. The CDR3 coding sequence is TGTGCCAGCAGAGGGGGGACGGGAGCGAGGTACAATGAGCAGTTCTTC. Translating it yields CASRGGTGARYNEQFF. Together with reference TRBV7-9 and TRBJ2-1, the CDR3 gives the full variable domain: DTGVSQNPRHKITKRGQNVTFRCDPISEHNRLYWYRQTLGQGPEFLTYFQNEAQLEKSRLLSDRFSAERPKGSFSTLEIQRTEQGDSAMYLCASRGGTGARYNEQFFGPGTRLTVL.

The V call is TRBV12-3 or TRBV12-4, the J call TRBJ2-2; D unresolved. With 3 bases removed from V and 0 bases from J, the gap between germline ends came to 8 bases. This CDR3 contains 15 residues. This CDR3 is CASSLRWANTGELFF. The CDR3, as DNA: TGTGCCAGCAGTTTGAGGTGGGCGAACACCGGGGAGCTGTTTTTT.

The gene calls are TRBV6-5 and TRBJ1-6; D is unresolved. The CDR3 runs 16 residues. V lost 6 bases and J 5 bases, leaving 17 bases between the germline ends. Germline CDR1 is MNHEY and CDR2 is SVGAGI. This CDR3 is CASRALGPLNNSPLHF. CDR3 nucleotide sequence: TGTGCCAGCAGGGCCCTTGGGCCCCTCAATAATTCACCCCTCCACTTT.

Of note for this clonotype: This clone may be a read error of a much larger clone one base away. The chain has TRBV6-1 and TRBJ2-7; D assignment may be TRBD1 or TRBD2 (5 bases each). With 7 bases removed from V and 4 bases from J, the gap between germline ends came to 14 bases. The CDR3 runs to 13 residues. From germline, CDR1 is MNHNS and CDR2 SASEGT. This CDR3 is CASIRDGAYEQYF. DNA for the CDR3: TGTGCCAGCATCCGGGACGGGGCTTACGAGCAGTACTTC.